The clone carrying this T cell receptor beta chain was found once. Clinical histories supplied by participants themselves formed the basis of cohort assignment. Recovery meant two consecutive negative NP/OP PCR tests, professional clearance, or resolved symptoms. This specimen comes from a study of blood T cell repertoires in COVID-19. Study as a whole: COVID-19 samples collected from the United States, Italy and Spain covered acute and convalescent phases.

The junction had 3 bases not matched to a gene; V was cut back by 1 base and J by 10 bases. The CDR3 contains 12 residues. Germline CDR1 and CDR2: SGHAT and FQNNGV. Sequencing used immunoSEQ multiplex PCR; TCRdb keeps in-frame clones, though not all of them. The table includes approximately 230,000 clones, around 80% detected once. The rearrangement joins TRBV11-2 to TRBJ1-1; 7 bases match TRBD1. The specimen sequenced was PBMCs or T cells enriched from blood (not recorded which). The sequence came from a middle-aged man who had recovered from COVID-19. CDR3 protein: CASSLGNRGAFF. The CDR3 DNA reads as TGTGCCAGCAGCTTAGGGAACAGGGGAGCTTTCTTT.